This T cell receptor (beta chain) was captured in a study of blood T cell repertoires in COVID-19. Study overall: The origin of the acute and convalescent COVID-19 samples was the United States, Italy and Spain. In each case, the material was cDNA or gDNA derived from T cells, B-cell-depleted T cells, or PBMCs.

The CDR3 is 13 amino acids. Trimming took off 3 bases at V and 5 bases at J, with 10 bases between the two ends. Per the germline V gene, CDR1 is LNHDA and CDR2 is SQIVND (reference sequence). As processed by the authors: Counts of nucleated cells, estimated from reference gene primer amplification, were obtained. TCRdb's table, derived via immunoSEQ multiplex PCR, lists solely in-frame clones and lacks some. The V and J calls and clone size were taken over from that table, and D and trimming were inferred from the DNA. Of over 120,000 clones listed, 70% to 85% were seen once; the top ten hold more than 8.5%.

The sequenced sample consisted of peripheral blood. The sequence derives from a man in his fifties or sixties with active or convalescent COVID-19. The rearrangement uses TRBV19 and TRBJ2-5, with TRBD1 as a possible D gene (5 bases). Written as DNA, the CDR3 is TGTGCCAGTAGTATTAAGCAGGGTGAGACCCAGTACTTC. This gives the protein CASSIKQGETQYF.